The 27 T cell receptor beta chains reported below all come from one sample, sequenced in a study of T cell changes during pregnancy in multiple sclerosis (dated by TCRdb to between 2018 and 2021). The library was produced with the immunoSEQ multiplex PCR assay. TCRdb re-hosts the immuneACCESS table, in-frame sequences only. Its copies lack some clones; in the studies checked, an unresolved V gene accounts for under half of them, and the cause for the rest is not known. This sample has about 38,000 clones in its table, and about 94% of those were observed once. Together, the top ten hold roughly 0.4% of the sample. Sequences were derived from CD4+ T cells from peripheral blood mononuclear cells, sampled in the second trimester of pregnancy. These TCRs come from a female donor with multiple sclerosis, enrolled in a pregnancy study.

The chain employs TRBV25-1 and TRBJ2-7; 10 bases align to TRBD1. This CDR3 region has 14 residues. Germline V CDR1 and CDR2: MGHDK, SYGVNS. V shed 4 bases, J shed 5 bases, and the junction held 5 bases outside the gene matches. The CDR3, as DNA: TGTGCCAGCAGTGGTCCCGGGACAGGGGACGAGCAGTACTTC. It yields the protein CASSGPGTGDEQYF.

The chain couples TRBV19 to TRBJ2-2, with TRBD2 matching over 15 bases. V trimming: 3 bases; J trimming: 7 bases; junction bases outside the gene matches: 3. From germline, CDR1 is LNHDA and CDR2 SQIVND (reference sequence). The CDR3 is 16 residues long. CDR3 sequence (DNA): TGTGCCAGTAGTATCGGGACTAGCGGGAGGAACGGGGAGCTGTTTTTT. This translates into CASSIGTSGRNGELFF.

The chain combines TRBV11-2 with TRBJ2-3; tentatively, D is TRBD2 (6 bases). Germline V lookup: CDR1 SGHAT, CDR2 FQNNGV. The CDR3 has 15 amino acids. V dropped 6 bases and J dropped 2 bases, with 15 bases sitting between them. The CDR3 is CASRETADYTDTQYF. CDR3 in DNA: TGTGCCAGCAGGGAAACGGCGGACTACACAGATACGCAGTATTTT.

The rearrangement joins TRBV6-1 to TRBJ1-2; 7 bases agree with TRBD1. The CDR3 consists of 14 residues. The J segment lost 6 bases and the V segment lost 6 bases, leaving 10 bases of the junction unmatched. Germline V CDR1 and CDR2: MNHNS, SASEGT. The CDR3 DNA follows: TGTGCCAGCAGCCTTCAACAGGGGAAGAATGGCTACACCTTC. It yields the protein CASSLQQGKNGYTF.

Judged by abundance, this clone is medium-sized. The chain carries TRBV27 and TRBJ2-7; 12 nucleotides agree with TRBD2. The CDR3 has 17 residues. With 2 bases clipped from V and 1 base from J, the junction kept 6 bases outside the gene matches. Germline V gene data show CDR1 as MNHEY and CDR2 as SMNVEV (reference sequence). CDR3 DNA sequence: TGTGCCAGCAGTTTAAAGCGGACTAGCGGGAAATCCTACGAGCAGTACTTC. Protein sequence: CASSLKRTSGKSYEQYF.

The V and J genes are TRBV7-9 and TRBJ1-3, with a weak D call TRBD1 (6 bases). V was clipped by 5 bases and J by 0 bases, with 11 bases between them. The CDR3 has 15 amino acids. The germline V gene encodes CDR1 SEHNR and CDR2 FQNEAQ (reference sequence). CDR3 in DNA: TGTGCCAGCAGCCCCGACAGGAACTCTGGAAACACCATATATTTT. Amino acid sequence: CASSPDRNSGNTIYF. The full variable domain, rest sourced from reference TRBV7-9 and TRBJ1-3, is DTGVSQNPRHKITKRGQNVTFRCDPISEHNRLYWYRQTLGQGPEFLTYFQNEAQLEKSRLLSDRFSAERPKGSFSTLEIQRTEQGDSAMYLCASSPDRNSGNTIYFGEGSWLTVV.

V gene TRBV5-4 combines with J gene TRBJ2-1, with 10 nucleotides matching TRBD2. J lost 6 bases, V lost 4 bases, and 7 bases had no gene match. The CDR3 is 15 residues long. The germline gives CDR1 SGHNT, CDR2 YYREEE (reference sequence). CDR3 region: CASSGTGTSVNEQFF. CDR3 in DNA: TGTGCCAGCAGCGGGACCGGGACTAGCGTCAATGAGCAGTTCTTC.

The CDR3 nucleotides are TGTGCCAGCCGCTTGGTCCGCGGAGGGAACAATGAGCAGTTCTTC. Residues: CASRLVRGGNNEQFF. V gene TRBV27 combines with J gene TRBJ2-1; a weak D match, TRBD2 (6 bases). Deletions cut 8 bases from V and 5 bases from J, with 19 bases between. CDR1 and CDR2 from the germline V gene are MNHEY and SMNVEV (reference sequence). The CDR3 length is 15 residues.

The V gene is TRBV5-1, the J gene TRBJ2-7, with TRBD1 identical over 10 bases. Per germline, CDR1 SGHRS and CDR2 YFSETQ. The V and J ends lost 3 bases and 5 bases, in that order; junction bases with no gene match: 2. This CDR3 has 13 amino acids. CDR3 coding DNA: TGCGCCAGCAGCTCGGGACAGGGGAACGAGCAGTACTTC. Residues: CASSSGQGNEQYF.

The V and J genes are TRBV11-2 and TRBJ1-4; D ambiguous. There are 14 residues in the CDR3. Trimming removed 4 bases at V and 9 bases at J, with 15 bases between. Germline values: CDR1 SGHAT, CDR2 FQNNGV. The CDR3 sequence is CASSSLRTRKKLFF. In nucleotides, the CDR3 is TGTGCCAGCAGCTCCCTACGCACTAGAAAAAAACTGTTTTTT.

The chain links TRBV2 to TRBJ1-5, with 10 bases fitting TRBD1. Germline V gene lookup returns CDR1 SNHLY and CDR2 FYNNEI. The CDR3 spans 14 residues. V lost 8 bases and J lost 5; bases outside the gene matches: 6. Here the CDR3 reads CASLPDRGDQPQHF. The CDR3 nucleotides read TGTGCCAGCCTCCCGGACAGGGGGGATCAGCCCCAGCATTTT.

The chain is built from TRBV7-2 and TRBJ2-4, with 12 bases aligning to TRBD1. The junction had 11 bases not matched to a gene; V was cut back by 1 base and J by 13 bases. This CDR3 spans 16 amino acids. Looked up from germline, CDR1 is SGHTA and CDR2 is FQGNSA. CDR3 protein: CASSLVGGQGALPQYF. The CDR3 DNA follows: TGTGCCAGCAGCTTAGTGGGGGGACAGGGGGCGCTTCCCCAGTACTTC.

This clone was detected once. The gene calls are TRBV28 and TRBJ2-3; D remains ambiguous. Trimming shortened V by 7 bases and J by 5 bases, and 7 bases separated the two germline ends. The CDR3 loop spans 11 amino acids. The germline gives CDR1 MDHEN, CDR2 SYDVKM. In DNA, the CDR3 is TGTGCCAGCATTACTCGAGATACGCAGTATTTT. Protein: CASITRDTQYF. Filled out from reference TRBV28 and TRBJ2-3, the complete variable domain reads DVKVTQSSRYLVKRTGEKVFLECVQDMDHENMFWYRQDPGLGLRLIYFSYDVKMKEKGDIPEGYSVSREKKERFSLILESASTNQTSMYLCASITRDTQYFGPGTRLTVL.

The chain combines TRBV5-1 with TRBJ1-1; 7 bases agree with TRBD1. V was pared by 0 bases and J by 1 base, with 9 bases of the junction left unmatched. This CDR3 spans 17 amino acids. Germline V gene sequence: CDR1 SGHRS, CDR2 YFSETQ. Here the CDR3 DNA reads TGCGCCAGCAGCTTGGACAGGGGCTTGACAGGGAACACTGAAGCTTTCTTT. It translates to CASSLDRGLTGNTEAFF.

The V gene is TRBV7-3, the J gene TRBJ2-1; the D gene is possibly TRBD2 (5 bases). V was trimmed by 4 bases and J by 0 bases, leaving 13 bases between them. Germline V CDR1 and CDR2: SGHTA, FQGTGA. The CDR3 consists of 16 residues. CDR3 coding DNA: TGTGCCAGCAGCTCCGTGAGCGGCCTCTCCTACAATGAGCAGTTCTTC. Amino acid sequence: CASSSVSGLSYNEQFF.

J is TRBJ2-3 and V is TRBV6-1; the match to TRBD2 covers 10 bases. The CDR3 length is 14 residues. Germline assignment: CDR1 MNHNS and CDR2 SASEGT. Unmatched junction bases numbered 4, after V lost 7 bases and J lost 3 bases. The CDR3 sequence: CASTLAGVTDTQYF. CDR3 coding DNA: TGTGCCAGCACCCTAGCGGGAGTAACAGATACGCAGTATTTT.

This clone was counted a single time. The chain carries TRBV28 and TRBJ2-7, with 11 bases lining up with TRBD1. The length of the CDR3 is 18 residues. Per the germline V gene, CDR1 is MDHEN and CDR2 is SYDVKM. With 2 bases clipped from V and 6 bases from J, the junction kept 15 bases outside the gene matches. CDR3 protein: CASSLARLRDRGGGEQYF. The CDR3 nucleotides read TGTGCCAGCAGTTTAGCCCGACTCCGGGACAGGGGGGGCGGCGAGCAGTACTTC.

V gene TRBV7-9 combines with J gene TRBJ2-3; D perhaps matches TRBD2 (5 bases). V was cut by 1 base and J by 4 bases, with 9 bases left in between. In germline, CDR1 is SEHNR, CDR2 FQNEAQ (reference sequence). The CDR3 sequence is 14 residues long. The CDR3 loop reads CASSLVEGSDTQYF. The CDR3, as DNA: TGTGCCAGCAGCTTAGTTGAGGGCTCAGATACGCAGTATTTT.

The chain carries TRBV2 and TRBJ2-5; 7 nucleotides agree with TRBD1. This CDR3 has 14 residues. Germline lookup yields CDR1 SNHLY and CDR2 FYNNEI. V lost 3 bases, J lost 2 bases, and 3 bases stayed unmatched. The DNA of the CDR3 is TGTGCCAGCAGTGAGTTGACAGGGCAAGAGACCCAGTACTTC. Encoded protein: CASSELTGQETQYF.

This clone was seen a few times. The chain recombines TRBV2 with TRBJ1-3; D remains ambiguous. The CDR3 covers 15 residues. V shed 2 bases and J shed 0 bases, with 8 bases lying between them. Germline CDR1 is SNHLY and CDR2 is FYNNEI. CDR3 residues: CASSEIAYSGNTIYF. The CDR3 region has the DNA TGTGCCAGCAGTGAAATTGCCTACTCTGGAAACACCATATATTTT.

This chain joins TRBV11-2 and TRBJ2-7; tentatively, D is TRBD1 (5 bases). The germline gives CDR1 SGHAT, CDR2 FQNNGV. V dropped 0 bases and J dropped 0 bases, with 12 bases sitting between them. The CDR3 covers 16 residues. Written as DNA, the CDR3 is TGTGCCAGCAGCTTAGAAGGGGCAGGGATCTCCTACGAGCAGTACTTC. The encoded protein is CASSLEGAGISYEQYF.

About this clone itself: Other DNA sequences in the sample encode the same CDR3. V gene TRBV18 combines with J gene TRBJ1-1; 7 nucleotides match TRBD1. The CDR3 contains 14 residues. With 3 bases clipped from V and 0 bases from J, the junction kept 1 base outside the gene matches. Germline assignment: CDR1 KGHSH and CDR2 LQKENI. CDR3 DNA: TGTGCCAGCTCACCGGGACAGTTGAACACTGAAGCTTTCTTT. The encoded protein is CASSPGQLNTEAFF.

V is TRBV5-1 and J is TRBJ1-1; D remains unclear. CDR3 length equals 13 residues. Between the trimmed V and J ends, which lost 6 bases and 1 base, there was a span of 10 bases. Germline values: CDR1 SGHRS, CDR2 YFSETQ. In DNA form, the CDR3 reads TGCGCCAGCACCCTAAGAGAGAACACTGAAGCTTTCTTT. This sequence encodes CASTLRENTEAFF.

This clone occurred once. The rearrangement joins TRBV27 to TRBJ2-1; no clear D gene. V was trimmed by 4 bases and J by 0 bases, leaving 10 bases between them. The CDR3 has 15 amino acids. The germline V gene has CDR1 MNHEY and CDR2 SMNVEV (reference sequence). The CDR3 reads CASSYQVSSYNEQFF. DNA of the CDR3: TGTGCCAGCAGTTATCAGGTTAGCTCCTACAATGAGCAGTTCTTC.

This clone appeared a few times. The chain couples TRBV2 to TRBJ1-5; 7 positions match TRBD1. V lost 8 bases, J lost 0 bases, and 4 bases stayed unmatched. This CDR3 region has 14 residues. Germline V gene sequence: CDR1 SNHLY, CDR2 FYNNEI. CDR3 loop: CASSTGYSNQPQHF. As DNA, the CDR3 is TGTGCCAGCTCGACAGGGTATAGCAATCAGCCCCAGCATTTT.

The chain uses TRBV11-2 and TRBJ2-3; a possible D gene is TRBD1 (5 bases). Per the germline V gene, CDR1 is SGHAT and CDR2 is FQNNGV. CDR3 length: 17 amino acids. The ends were cut back, 6 bases at V and 2 bases at J, with 21 bases in the middle. The CDR3 protein is CASSSYYRQGSTDTQYF. The DNA for the CDR3 is TGTGCCAGCAGTTCTTACTATAGGCAGGGATCCACAGATACGCAGTATTTT.

The V and J genes are TRBV6-5 and TRBJ2-3, with 13 bases identical to TRBD2. J was trimmed by 3 bases and V by 9 bases; bases with no gene match: 3. The CDR3 loop spans 14 amino acids. Germline loops: CDR1 MNHEY, CDR2 SVGAGI. The CDR3: CASSTSGRTDTQYF. The CDR3 DNA sequence: TGTGCCAGTTCGACTAGCGGGAGGACAGATACGCAGTATTTT.